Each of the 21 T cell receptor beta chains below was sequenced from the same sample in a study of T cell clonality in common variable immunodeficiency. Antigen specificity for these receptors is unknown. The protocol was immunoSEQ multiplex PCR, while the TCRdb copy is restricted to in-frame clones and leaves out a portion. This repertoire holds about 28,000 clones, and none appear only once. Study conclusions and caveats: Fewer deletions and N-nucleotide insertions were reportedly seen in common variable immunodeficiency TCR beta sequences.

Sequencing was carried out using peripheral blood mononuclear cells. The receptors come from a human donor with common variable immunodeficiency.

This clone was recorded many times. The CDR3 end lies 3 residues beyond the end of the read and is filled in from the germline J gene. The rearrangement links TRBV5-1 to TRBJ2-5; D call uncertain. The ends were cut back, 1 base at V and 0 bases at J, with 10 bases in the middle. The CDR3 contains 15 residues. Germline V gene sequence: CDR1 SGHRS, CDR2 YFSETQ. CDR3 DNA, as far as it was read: TGCGCCAGCAGCTTGTCCCGGTACTACCAAGAGACC. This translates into CASSLSRYYQET. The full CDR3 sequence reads CASSLSRYYQETQYF.

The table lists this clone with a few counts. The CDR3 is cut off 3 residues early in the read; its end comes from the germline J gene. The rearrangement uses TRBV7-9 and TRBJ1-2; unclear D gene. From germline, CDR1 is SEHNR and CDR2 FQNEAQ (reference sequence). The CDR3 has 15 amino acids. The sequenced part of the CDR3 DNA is TGTGCCAGCAGCTTAGAGGCAGCGCGACCGGGGGGC. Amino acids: CASSLEAARPGG. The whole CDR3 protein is CASSLEAARPGGYTF.

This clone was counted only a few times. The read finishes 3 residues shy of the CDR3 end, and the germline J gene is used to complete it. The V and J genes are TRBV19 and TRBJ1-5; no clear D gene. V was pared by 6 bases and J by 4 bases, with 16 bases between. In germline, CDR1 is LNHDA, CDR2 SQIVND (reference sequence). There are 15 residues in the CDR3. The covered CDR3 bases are TGTGCCAGTAGGAATCAGTACCTCGGGAATCAGCCC. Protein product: CASRNQYLGNQP. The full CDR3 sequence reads CASRNQYLGNQPQHF.

The part of the CDR3 DNA that was read is TGTGCCAGCAAAGGACAGGGAGAACAGCCC. This translates into CASKGQGEQP. The whole CDR3 protein is CASKGQGEQPQHF. This rearrangement joins TRBV2 to TRBJ1-5; 8 bases are a match to TRBD1. Read data end 3 residues before the CDR3 end; the end is taken from the germline J gene. The CDR3 runs 13 residues. Germline V gives CDR1 SNHLY, CDR2 FYNNEI. J lost 7 bases, V lost 7 bases, and 6 bases had no gene match.

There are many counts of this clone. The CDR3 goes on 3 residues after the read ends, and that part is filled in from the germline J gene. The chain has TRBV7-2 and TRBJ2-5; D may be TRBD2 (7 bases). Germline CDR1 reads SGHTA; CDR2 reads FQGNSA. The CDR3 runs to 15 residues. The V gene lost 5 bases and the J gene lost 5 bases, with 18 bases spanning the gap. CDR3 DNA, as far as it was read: TGTGCCAGCAGCCTCGGCGGGGGAGGGGGGGAGACC. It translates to CASSLGGGGGET. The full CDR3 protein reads CASSLGGGGGETQYF. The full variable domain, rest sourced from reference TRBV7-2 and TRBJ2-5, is GAGVSQSPSNKVTEKGKDVELRCDPISGHTALYWYRQSLGQGLEFLIYFQGNSAPDKSGLPSDRFSAERTGGSVSTLTIQRTQQEDSAVYLCASSLGGGGGETQYFGPGTRLLVL.

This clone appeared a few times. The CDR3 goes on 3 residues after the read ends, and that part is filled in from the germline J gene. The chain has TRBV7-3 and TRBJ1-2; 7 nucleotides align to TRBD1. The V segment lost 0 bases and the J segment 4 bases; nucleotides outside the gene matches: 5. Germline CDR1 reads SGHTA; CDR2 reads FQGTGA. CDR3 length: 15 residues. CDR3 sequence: CASSLTGEGAYGYTF. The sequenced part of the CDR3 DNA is TGTGCCAGCAGCTTAACGGGGGAGGGGGCCTATGGC.

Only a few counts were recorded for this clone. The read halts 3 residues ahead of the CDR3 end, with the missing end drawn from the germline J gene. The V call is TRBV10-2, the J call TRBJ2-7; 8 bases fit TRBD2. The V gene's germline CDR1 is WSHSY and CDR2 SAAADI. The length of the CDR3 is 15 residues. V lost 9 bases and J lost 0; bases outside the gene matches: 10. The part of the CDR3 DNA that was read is TGCGCCAGTGCGCCGCGGGGGGCTGGCTCCTACGAG. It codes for CASAPRGAGSYE. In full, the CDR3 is CASAPRGAGSYEQYF.

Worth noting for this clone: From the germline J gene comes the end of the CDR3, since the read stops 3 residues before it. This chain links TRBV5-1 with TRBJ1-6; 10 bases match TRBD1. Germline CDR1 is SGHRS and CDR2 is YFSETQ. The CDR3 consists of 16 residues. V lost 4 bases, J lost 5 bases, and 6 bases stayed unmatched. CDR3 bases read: TGCGCCAGCAGCGTCCCCGGGACAGGGGATAATTCACCC. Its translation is CASSVPGTGDNSP. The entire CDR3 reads CASSVPGTGDNSPLHF.

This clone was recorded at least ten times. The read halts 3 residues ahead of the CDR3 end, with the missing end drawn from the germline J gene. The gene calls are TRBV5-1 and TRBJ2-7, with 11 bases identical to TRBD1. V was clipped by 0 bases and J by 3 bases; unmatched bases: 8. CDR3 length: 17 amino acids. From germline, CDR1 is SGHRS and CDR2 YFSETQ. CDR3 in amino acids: CASSLAPGTGGYYEQYF. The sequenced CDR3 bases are TGCGCCAGCAGCTTGGCCCCGGGGACAGGGGGGTACTACGAG. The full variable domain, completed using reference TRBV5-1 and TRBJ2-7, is KAGVTQTPRYLIKTRGQQVTLSCSPISGHRSVSWYQQTPGQGLQFLFEYFSETQRNKGNFPGRFSGRQFSNSRSEMNVSTLELGDSALYLCASSLAPGTGGYYEQYFGPGTRLTVT.

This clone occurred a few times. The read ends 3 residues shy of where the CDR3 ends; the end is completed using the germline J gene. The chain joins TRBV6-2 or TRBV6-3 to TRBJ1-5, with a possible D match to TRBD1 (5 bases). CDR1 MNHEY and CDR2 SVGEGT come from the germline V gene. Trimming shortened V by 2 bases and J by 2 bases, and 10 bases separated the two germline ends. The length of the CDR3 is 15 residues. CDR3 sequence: CASSYGSGGNQPQHF. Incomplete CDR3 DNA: TGTGCCAGCAGTTACGGGTCGGGGGGCAATCAGCCC.

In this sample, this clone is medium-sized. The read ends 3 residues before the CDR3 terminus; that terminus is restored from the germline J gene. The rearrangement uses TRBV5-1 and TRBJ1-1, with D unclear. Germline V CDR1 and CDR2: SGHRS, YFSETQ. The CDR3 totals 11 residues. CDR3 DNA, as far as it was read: TGCGCCAGCAGCTTGGATCAGGCG. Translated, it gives CASSLDQA. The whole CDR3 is CASSLDQAAFF.

The sequenced CDR3 bases are TGTGCCAGTAGTGGGCCGGCCCTCACAGATACG. It encodes CASSGPALTDT. The whole CDR3 is CASSGPALTDTQYF. The gene calls are TRBV19 and TRBJ2-3; unclear D gene. The read falls 3 residues short of the CDR3 end, and the missing part is taken from the germline J gene. There are 14 residues in the CDR3. From germline, CDR1 is LNHDA and CDR2 SQIVND (reference sequence). V was shortened by 5 bases and J by 2 bases, with 11 bases between the two germline ends.

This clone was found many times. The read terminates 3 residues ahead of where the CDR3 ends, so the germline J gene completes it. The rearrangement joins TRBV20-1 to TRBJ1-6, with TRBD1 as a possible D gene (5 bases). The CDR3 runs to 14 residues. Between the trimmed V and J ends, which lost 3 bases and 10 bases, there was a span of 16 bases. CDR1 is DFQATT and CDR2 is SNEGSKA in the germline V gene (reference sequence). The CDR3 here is CSASPPQGNSPLHF. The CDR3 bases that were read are TGCAGTGCTAGCCCCCCTCAGGGAAACTCACCC.

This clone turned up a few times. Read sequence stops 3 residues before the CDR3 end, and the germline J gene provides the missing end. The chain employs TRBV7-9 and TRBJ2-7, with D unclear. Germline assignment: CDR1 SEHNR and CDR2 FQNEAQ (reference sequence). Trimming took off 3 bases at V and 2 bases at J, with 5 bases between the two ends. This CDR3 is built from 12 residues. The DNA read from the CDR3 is TGTGCCAGCAGCTTGTCCACCTACGAG. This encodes CASSLSTYE. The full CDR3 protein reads CASSLSTYEQYF.

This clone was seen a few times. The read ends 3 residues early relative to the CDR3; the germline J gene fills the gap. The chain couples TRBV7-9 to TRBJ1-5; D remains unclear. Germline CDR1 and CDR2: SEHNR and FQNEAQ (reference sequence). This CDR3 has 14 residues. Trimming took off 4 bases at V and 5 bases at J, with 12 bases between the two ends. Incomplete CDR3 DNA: TGTGCCAGCAGCTCAGAGGGTTTCCATCAGCCC. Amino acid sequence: CASSSEGFHQP. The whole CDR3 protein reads CASSSEGFHQPQHF.

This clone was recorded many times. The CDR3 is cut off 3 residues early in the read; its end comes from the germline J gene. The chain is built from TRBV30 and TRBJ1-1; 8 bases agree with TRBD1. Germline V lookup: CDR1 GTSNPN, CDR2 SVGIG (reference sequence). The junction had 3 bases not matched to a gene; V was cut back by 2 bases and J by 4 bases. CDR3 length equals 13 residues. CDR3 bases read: TGTGCCTGGAGTAACGACAGGGGCACTGAA. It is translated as CAWSNDRGTE. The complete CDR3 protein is CAWSNDRGTEAFF.

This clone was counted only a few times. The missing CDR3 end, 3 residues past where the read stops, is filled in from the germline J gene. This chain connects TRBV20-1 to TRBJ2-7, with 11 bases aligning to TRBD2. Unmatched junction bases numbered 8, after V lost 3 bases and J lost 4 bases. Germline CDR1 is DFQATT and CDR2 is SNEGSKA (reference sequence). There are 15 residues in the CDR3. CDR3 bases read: TGCAGTGCTAGCGCGCGGACTAGCGGGCGTTACGAG. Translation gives CSASARTSGRYE. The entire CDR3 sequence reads CSASARTSGRYEQYF.

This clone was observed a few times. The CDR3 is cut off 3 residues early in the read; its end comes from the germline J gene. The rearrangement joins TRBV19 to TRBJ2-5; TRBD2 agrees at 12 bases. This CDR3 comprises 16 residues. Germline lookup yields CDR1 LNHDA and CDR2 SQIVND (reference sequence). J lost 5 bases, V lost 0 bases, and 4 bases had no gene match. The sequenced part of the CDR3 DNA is TGTGCCAGTAGTATAGACGGGACTAGCGGGCCGGAGACC. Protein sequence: CASSIDGTSGPET. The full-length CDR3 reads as CASSIDGTSGPETQYF. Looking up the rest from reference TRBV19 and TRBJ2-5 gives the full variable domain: DGGITQSPKYLFRKEGQNVTLSCEQNLNHDAMYWYRQDPGQGLRLIYYSQIVNDFQKGDIAEGYSVSREKKESFPLTVTSAQKNPTAFYLCASSIDGTSGPETQYFGPGTRLLVL.

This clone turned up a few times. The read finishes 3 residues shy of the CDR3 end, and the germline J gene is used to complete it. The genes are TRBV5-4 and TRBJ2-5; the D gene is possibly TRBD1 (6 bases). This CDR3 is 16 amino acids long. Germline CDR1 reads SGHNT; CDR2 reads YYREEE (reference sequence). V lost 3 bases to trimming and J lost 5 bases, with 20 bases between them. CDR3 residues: CASSSRQDKSLETQYF. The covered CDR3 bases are TGTGCCAGCAGCTCGAGACAGGACAAGTCGTTGGAGACC.

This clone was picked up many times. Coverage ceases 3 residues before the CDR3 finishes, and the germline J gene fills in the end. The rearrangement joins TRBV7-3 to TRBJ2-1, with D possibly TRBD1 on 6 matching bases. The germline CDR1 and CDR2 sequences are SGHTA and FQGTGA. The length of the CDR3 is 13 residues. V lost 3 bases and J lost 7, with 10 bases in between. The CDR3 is CASSFQGRNEQFF. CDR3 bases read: TGTGCCAGCAGCTTTCAGGGGAGAAATGAG.

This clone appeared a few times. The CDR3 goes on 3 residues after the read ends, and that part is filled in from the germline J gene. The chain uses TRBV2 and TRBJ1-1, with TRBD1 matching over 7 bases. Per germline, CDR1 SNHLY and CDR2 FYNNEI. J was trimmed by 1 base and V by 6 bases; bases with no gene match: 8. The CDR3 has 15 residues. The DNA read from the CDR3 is TGTGCCAGCAGACTCGAGGGGGCCGGGAACACTGAA. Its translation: CASRLEGAGNTE. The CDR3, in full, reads CASRLEGAGNTEAFF.